This TCR beta chain derives from a study of T cell changes during pregnancy in multiple sclerosis. Assay used: immunoSEQ multiplex PCR; TCRdb lists only in-frame clones, some missing. The repertoire holds more than 25,000 clones, with around 91% as singletons. V dropped 0 bases and J dropped 3; count of bases not matched to a gene: 5. The V gene's germline CDR1 is SGDLS and CDR2 YYNGEE. This CDR3 is 17 amino acids long. The chain recombines TRBV9 with TRBJ2-2; 10 bases agree with TRBD2. The sequenced sample was CD8+ T cells from peripheral blood mononuclear cells, obtained after pregnancy. This receptor was taken from a female donor with multiple sclerosis, enrolled in a pregnancy study. CDR3 region: CASSVGALAGYTGELFF. CDR3 coding DNA: TGTGCCAGCAGCGTAGGTGCACTAGCGGGGTACACCGGGGAGCTGTTTTTT.